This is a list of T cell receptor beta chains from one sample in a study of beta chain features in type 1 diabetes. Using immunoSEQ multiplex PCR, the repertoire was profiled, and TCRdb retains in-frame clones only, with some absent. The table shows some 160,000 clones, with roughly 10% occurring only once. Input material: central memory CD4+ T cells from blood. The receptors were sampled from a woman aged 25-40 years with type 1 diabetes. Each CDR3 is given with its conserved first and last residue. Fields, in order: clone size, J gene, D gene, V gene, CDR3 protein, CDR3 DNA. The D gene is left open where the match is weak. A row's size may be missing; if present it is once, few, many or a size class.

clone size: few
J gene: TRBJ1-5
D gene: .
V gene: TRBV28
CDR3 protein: CARAPESNQPQHF
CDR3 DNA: TGTGCCAGGGCTCCCGAAAGCAATCAGCCCCAGCATTTT

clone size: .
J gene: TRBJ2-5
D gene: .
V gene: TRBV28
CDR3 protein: CASSLRVETQYF
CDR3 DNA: TGTGCCAGCAGTCTGCGGGTAGAGACCCAGTACTTC

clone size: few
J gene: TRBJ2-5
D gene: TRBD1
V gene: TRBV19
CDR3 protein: CASSRRTGEGETQYF
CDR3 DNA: TGTGCCAGTAGTAGAAGGACAGGGGAGGGAGAGACCCAGTACTTC

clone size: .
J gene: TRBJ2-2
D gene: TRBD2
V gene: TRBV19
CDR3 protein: CASSTLAGDRTGELFF
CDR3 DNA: TGTGCCAGTAGTACCCTAGCGGGAGATAGGACCGGGGAGCTGTTTTTT

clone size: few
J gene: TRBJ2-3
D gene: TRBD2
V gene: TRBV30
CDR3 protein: CASNSGSSTDTQYF
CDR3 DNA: TGTGCCTCGAATAGCGGGAGTAGCACAGATACGCAGTATTTT

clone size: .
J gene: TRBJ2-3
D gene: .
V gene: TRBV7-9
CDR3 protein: CASSQAGRTDTQYF
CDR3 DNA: TGTGCCAGCAGCCAAGCGGGTAGGACAGATACGCAGTATTTT

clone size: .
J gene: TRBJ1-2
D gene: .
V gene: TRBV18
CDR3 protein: CASSREQGGYTF
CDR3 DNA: TGTGCCAGCTCACGGGAACAGGGTGGCTACACCTTC

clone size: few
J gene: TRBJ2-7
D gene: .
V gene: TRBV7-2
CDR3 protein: CASSSRWSSSHEQYF
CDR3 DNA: TGTGCCAGCAGCAGTAGGTGGAGTAGCTCCCACGAGCAGTACTTC

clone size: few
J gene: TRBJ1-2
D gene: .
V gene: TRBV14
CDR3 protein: CASSQGQTHGYTF
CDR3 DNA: TGTGCCAGCAGCCAAGGACAGACCCATGGCTACACCTTC

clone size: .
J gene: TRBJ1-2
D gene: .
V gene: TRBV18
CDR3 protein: CASSQGREYGYTF
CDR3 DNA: TGTGCCAGCTCACAGGGGAGGGAATATGGCTACACCTTC

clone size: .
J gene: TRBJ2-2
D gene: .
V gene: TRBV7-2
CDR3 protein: CASSLSLREEELFF
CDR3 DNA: TGTGCCAGCAGCTTGTCCCTGCGGGAAGAGGAGCTGTTTTTT

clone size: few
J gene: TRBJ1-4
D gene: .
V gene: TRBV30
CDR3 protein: CAWSYAEKLFF
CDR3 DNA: TGTGCCTGGAGTTATGCGGAAAAACTGTTTTTT

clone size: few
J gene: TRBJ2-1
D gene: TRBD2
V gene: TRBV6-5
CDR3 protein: CASSYTSGVYNEQFF
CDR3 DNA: TGTGCCAGCAGTTATACTAGCGGTGTATACAATGAGCAGTTCTTC

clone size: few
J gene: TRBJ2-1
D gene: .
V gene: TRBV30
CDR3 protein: CAWSKGTEQFF
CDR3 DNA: TGTGCCTGGAGCAAGGGGACAGAGCAGTTCTTC

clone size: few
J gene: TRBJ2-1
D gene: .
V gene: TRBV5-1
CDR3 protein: CASSSLPYNEQFF
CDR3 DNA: TGCGCCAGCAGCTCCCTCCCCTACAATGAGCAGTTCTTC

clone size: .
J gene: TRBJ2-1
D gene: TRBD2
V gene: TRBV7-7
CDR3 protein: CASSGSTSGTVQFF
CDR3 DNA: TGTGCTAGCAGCGGCTCGACTAGCGGAACGGTGCAGTTCTTC

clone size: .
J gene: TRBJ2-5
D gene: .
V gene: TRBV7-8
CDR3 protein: CASSLRDLGRETQYF
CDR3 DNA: TGTGCCAGCAGCCTCAGGGACTTAGGGCGGGAGACCCAGTACTTC

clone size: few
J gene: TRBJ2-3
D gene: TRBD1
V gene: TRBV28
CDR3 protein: CASRTGGGLDTQYF
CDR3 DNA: TGTGCCAGCAGGACAGGGGGCGGTTTGGATACGCAGTATTTT